This TCR beta chain emerged from a study of T cell responses to AZD1222 COVID-19 vaccine. The study, taken as a whole, reports: Of spike-specific TCRs, nearly half reportedly target regions left unmutated in variants. Spike-wide vaccine-associated CD4 TCRs dominated at 160-218 and 743-854.

Regarding this clone: Its antigen is not known.

Assay used: immunoSEQ multiplex PCR; TCRdb lists only in-frame clones, some missing. The sample lists about 89,000 clones; 75% to 95% were seen once. Timing groups of about 4 and about 12 weeks for second doses were pooled. The sequencing used peripheral blood, collected 28 days after the second AZD1222 dose. This TCR derives from an adult who received the AZD1222 COVID-19 vaccine.

As DNA, the CDR3 is TGTGCCAGCAGTGAATCCCATGGGGGAGGAGAGACCCAGTACTTC. Its protein is CASSESHGGGETQYF. The V call is TRBV6-1, the J call TRBJ2-5, with D tentatively TRBD2 (6 bases). CDR1 and CDR2 (germline): MNHNS, SASEGT. The CDR3 has 15 amino acids. Trimming stripped 2 bases from V and 4 bases from J, with 14 bases between.